What follows are 30 T cell receptor beta chains derived from one specimen sequenced in a study of identical twins. TCRdb reanalysed the 5' RACE reads using MiXCR and keeps one entry per CDR3 protein. The sample shows 15,000 to 20,000 distinct CDR3 sequences, around 70% of them seen only once. Source material: memory (CD45RO+) T cells sorted from blood. These receptors all stem from a woman aged 18-30 years in good health. This table probably holds off-target reads from a library built for another chain.

The J gene is TRBJ2-2, the V gene TRBV15; D call uncertain. Deletions cut 8 bases from V and 0 bases from J, with 7 bases between. Germline CDR1 and CDR2: LNHNV and YYDKDF (reference sequence). The CDR3 totals 13 residues. This chain's CDR3 is CATLGANTGELFF. The CDR3 DNA follows: TGTGCCACCCTCGGCGCGAACACCGGGGAGCTGTTTTTT.

The V gene is TRBV30, the J gene TRBJ2-4; 8 bases align to TRBD1. The CDR3 runs to 13 residues. Germline V lookup: CDR1 GTSNPN, CDR2 SVGIG (reference sequence). J gave up 5 bases and V 8 bases, and 8 bases lay outside the gene matches. The CDR3 DNA sequence: TGTGCCCTCCAGAAGACAGGGGAAAACATTCAGTACTTC. It translates to CALQKTGENIQYF.

This chain uses TRBV5-1 with TRBJ2-6, with unresolved D. V was pared by 1 base and J by 1 base, with 3 bases between. The germline V gene has CDR1 SGHRS and CDR2 YFSETQ. The CDR3 length is 14 residues. Here the CDR3 reads CASSLPSGANVLTF. The CDR3 nucleotides are TGCGCCAGCAGCTTGCCTTCTGGGGCCAACGTCCTGACTTTC.

This clonotype was found a few times. V usage is TRBV10-3 and J usage is TRBJ2-2; no clear D. The germline V and J ends were trimmed by 0 bases and 5 bases, with 7 bases remaining between them. Germline CDR1 is ENHRY and CDR2 is SYGVKD. This CDR3 has 14 residues. CDR3 sequence (DNA): TGTGCCATCAGTGAGTCGTACAGAACCGGGGAGCTGTTTTTT. Encoded protein: CAISESYRTGELFF.

This chain links TRBV20-1 with TRBJ2-5, with D tentatively TRBD1 (6 bases). This CDR3 region has 13 residues. Trimming removed 5 bases at V and 5 bases at J, with 15 bases between. The V gene's germline CDR1 is DFQATT and CDR2 SNEGSKA (reference sequence). Here the CDR3 reads CSAPLSQGETQYF. In DNA form, the CDR3 reads TGCAGTGCTCCTCTGTCGCAGGGGGAGACCCAGTACTTC.

The J gene is TRBJ2-1, the V gene TRBV5-1, with D possibly matching TRBD2 (6 bases). This CDR3 is 14 amino acids long. Germline lookup yields CDR1 SGHRS and CDR2 YFSETQ. V lost 8 bases, J lost 8 bases, and 20 bases lay in between. The CDR3 bases are TGCGCCAGTATATTTAGCGGTCCCAGGGATGAGCAGTTCTTC. As protein: CASIFSGPRDEQFF.

This chain connects TRBV6-1 to TRBJ2-7; D call uncertain. Trimming took off 6 bases at V and 5 bases at J, with 17 bases between the two ends. Looked up from germline, CDR1 is MNHNS and CDR2 is SASEGT. The CDR3 sequence is 14 residues long. CDR3 DNA sequence: TGTGCCAGCAGGTCGGGCCCAACCCTGGACGAGCAGTACTTC. Its translation is CASRSGPTLDEQYF.

A single count supports this clonotype. This chain connects TRBV29-1 to TRBJ2-1; 7 bases agree with TRBD2. This CDR3 is 16 amino acids long. CDR1 and CDR2 from the germline V gene are SQVTM and ANQGSEA. The ends lost 3 bases at V and 0 bases at J; junction bases unmatched: 8. The CDR3 protein is CSVDSSGYGSYNEQFF. CDR3 DNA sequence: TGCAGCGTTGATAGTAGCGGGTATGGCTCCTACAATGAGCAGTTCTTC.

The chain recombines TRBV5-1 with TRBJ2-3; TRBD2 matches at 9 bases. Germline CDR1 reads SGHRS; CDR2 reads YFSETQ. V lost 4 bases to trimming and J lost 6 bases; unmatched junction nucleotides: 9. The CDR3 is made up of 15 amino acids. The CDR3 here is CASSPGLARSDTQYF. The CDR3 DNA reads as TGCGCCAGCAGCCCCGGACTAGCGAGGTCTGATACGCAGTATTTT.

The chain has TRBV4-1 and TRBJ1-1; D may be TRBD1 (5 bases). V was clipped by 3 bases and J by 1 base, with 15 bases between them. The length of the CDR3 is 16 residues. Per the germline V gene, CDR1 is MGHRA and CDR2 is YSYEKL. The CDR3 here is CASSHRAGRQNTEAFF. For the CDR3, the DNA is TGCGCCAGCAGCCACAGGGCAGGCCGGCAGAACACTGAAGCTTTCTTT.

The chain carries TRBV6-1 and TRBJ2-1, with D unclear. This CDR3 comprises 15 residues. The germline V gene encodes CDR1 MNHNS and CDR2 SASEGT. Trimming took 1 base from V and 0 from J, leaving 7 bases between them. CDR3 sequence (DNA): TGTGCCAGCAGTGAAGGCAGCAGCTCCTACAATGAGCAGTTCTTC. Its protein product is CASSEGSSSYNEQFF.

The chain joins TRBV18 to TRBJ1-1; 7 bases map to TRBD1. Germline V gene data show CDR1 as KGHSH and CDR2 as LQKENI. J was trimmed by 1 base and V by 4 bases; bases with no gene match: 3. CDR3 size: 14 residues. The CDR3: CASSRGQKNTEAFF. The CDR3 nucleotides read TGTGCCAGCTCACGGGGACAGAAGAACACTGAAGCTTTCTTT. Filled out from reference TRBV18 and TRBJ1-1, the complete variable domain reads NAGVMQNPRHLVRRRGQEARLRCSPMKGHSHVYWYRQLPEEGLKFMVYLQKENIIDESGMPKERFSAEFPKEGPSILRIQQVVRGDSAAYFCASSRGQKNTEAFFGQGTRLTVV.

This clonotype was found once. The chain has TRBV19 and TRBJ2-7; D possibly corresponds to TRBD2 (6 bases). There are 14 residues in the CDR3. V was shortened by 10 bases and J by 2 bases, with 18 bases between the two germline ends. Germline CDR1 reads LNHDA; CDR2 reads SQIVND (reference sequence). CDR3 residues: CANVSGPRAYEQYF. As DNA, the CDR3 is TGTGCCAACGTAAGCGGGCCCCGGGCCTACGAGCAGTACTTC.

The chain links TRBV7-2 to TRBJ2-1; TRBD2 is a possible D gene (6 bases). This CDR3 region has 14 residues. V lost 3 bases to trimming and J lost 7 bases, with 13 bases between them. Germline V gene data show CDR1 as SGHTA and CDR2 as FQGNSA. The CDR3 DNA reads as TGTGCCAGCAGCTTGGGACTTATCAGGAATGAGCAGTTCTTC. Its translation: CASSLGLIRNEQFF. Full variable domain (outside the CDR3, taken from reference TRBV7-2 and TRBJ2-1): GAGVSQSPSNKVTEKGKDVELRCDPISGHTALYWYRQSLGQGLEFLIYFQGNSAPDKSGLPSDRFSAERTGGSVSTLTIQRTQQEDSAVYLCASSLGLIRNEQFFGPGTRLTVL.

This clonotype was detected a few times. The chain uses TRBV7-2 and TRBJ2-7; the D is unclear. Germline V gene lookup returns CDR1 SGHTA and CDR2 FQGNSA. The CDR3 covers 13 residues. The germline V and J ends were trimmed by 1 base and 6 bases, with 10 bases remaining between them. In nucleotides, the CDR3 is TGTGCCAGCAGCTTAGTTCAGTTCGGCGAGCAGTACTTC. This codes for CASSLVQFGEQYF.

This chain links TRBV2 with TRBJ2-2; no definite D call. This CDR3 contains 13 residues. V was trimmed by 1 base and J by 2 bases, leaving 2 bases between them. Germline V gene sequence: CDR1 SNHLY, CDR2 FYNNEI. CDR3 protein: CASSEDNTGELFF. The CDR3, as DNA: TGTGCCAGCAGTGAAGATAACACCGGGGAGCTGTTTTTT.

The chain uses TRBV6-1 and TRBJ2-7; 9 nucleotides line up with TRBD2. J gave up 2 bases and V 7 bases, and 3 bases lay outside the gene matches. The length of the CDR3 is 13 residues. In germline, CDR1 is MNHNS, CDR2 SASEGT. CDR3 protein: CASKREATYEQYF. CDR3 DNA sequence: TGTGCCAGCAAGCGGGAGGCTACCTACGAGCAGTACTTC.

This chain uses TRBV6-2 or TRBV6-3 with TRBJ2-2; 14 nucleotides align to TRBD2. V shed 4 bases and J 4 bases; nucleotides not matched to a gene: 5. The germline CDR1 and CDR2 sequences are MNHEY and SVGEGT. The CDR3 sequence is 17 residues long. For the CDR3, the DNA is TGTGCCAGCAGTTTGGGACTAGCGGGAGAGGGCACCGGGGAGCTGTTTTTT. Amino acids: CASSLGLAGEGTGELFF.

CDR3 sequence (DNA): TGTGCCAGCAGCTTAGTGGAGGTCTACAATGAGCAGTTCTTC. Translation: CASSLVEVYNEQFF. The genes are TRBV7-2 and TRBJ2-1, with D possibly TRBD2 on 5 matching bases. Trimming left V 1 base short and J 3 bases short, with 7 bases between. This CDR3 is built from 14 residues. From germline, CDR1 is SGHTA and CDR2 FQGNSA.

The gene calls are TRBV27 and TRBJ2-3, with 9 positions matching TRBD1. J gave up 5 bases and V 2 bases, and 5 bases lay outside the gene matches. Germline CDR1 is MNHEY and CDR2 is SMNVEV (reference sequence). The CDR3 has 15 residues. This CDR3 is CASSLGDRVRDTQYF. In DNA form, the CDR3 reads TGTGCCAGCAGTTTAGGGGACAGGGTCCGAGATACGCAGTATTTT.

The chain recombines TRBV9 with TRBJ2-1; 8 nucleotides agree with TRBD2. The CDR3 consists of 14 residues. The germline V gene encodes CDR1 SGDLS and CDR2 YYNGEE. The V segment lost 4 bases and the J segment 6 bases; nucleotides outside the gene matches: 6. The DNA for the CDR3 is TGTGCCAGCAGCCTAAGCGGGAGCGCCAATGAGCAGTTCTTC. Amino acid sequence: CASSLSGSANEQFF.

The V call is TRBV10-3, the J call TRBJ2-7; 10 nucleotides match TRBD2. Germline CDR1 ENHRY, CDR2 SYGVKD. The CDR3 contains 13 residues. V shed 9 bases, J shed 4 bases, and the junction held 6 bases outside the gene matches. In DNA, the CDR3 is TGTGCCATACGGACTAGCGGACAATACGAGCAGTACTTC. Translation gives CAIRTSGQYEQYF.

This chain uses TRBV29-1 with TRBJ1-1; TRBD1 matches 9 bases. Unmatched junction bases numbered 1, after V lost 4 bases and J lost 1 base. This CDR3 contains 13 residues. CDR1 and CDR2 from the germline V gene are SQVTM and ANQGSEA. This CDR3 reads CSVGDRANTEAFF. The DNA of the CDR3 is TGCAGCGTTGGGGACAGGGCGAACACTGAAGCTTTCTTT.

The J gene is TRBJ2-7, the V gene TRBV18, with TRBD1 matching 12 bases. The CDR3 runs 14 residues. V shed 6 bases, J shed 6 bases, and the junction held 6 bases outside the gene matches. The germline CDR1 and CDR2 sequences are KGHSH and LQKENI. The CDR3 sequence: CASSQGTGGSEQYF. The DNA for the CDR3 is TGTGCCAGCTCTCAAGGGACAGGGGGCTCCGAGCAGTACTTC.

This chain connects TRBV7-2 to TRBJ2-3; TRBD1 aligns across 9 bases. The CDR3 consists of 16 residues. CDR1 and CDR2 from the germline V gene are SGHTA and FQGNSA. With V trimmed by 0 bases and J by 6 bases, 7 bases remained unmatched. CDR3 DNA: TGTGCCAGCAGCTTAGCCGGGACAGGGAGTAGGGATACGCAGTATTTT. It encodes CASSLAGTGSRDTQYF.

The rearrangement joins TRBV5-1 to TRBJ2-1, with 8 nucleotides matching TRBD2. V trimming: 2 bases; J trimming: 5 bases; junction bases outside the gene matches: 18. CDR3 length: 19 amino acids. Germline lookup yields CDR1 SGHRS and CDR2 YFSETQ. In DNA, the CDR3 is TGCGCCAGCAGCTTACATTCCCCCAATGGCGGGAGGACTAACAATGAGCAGTTCTTC. Translation: CASSLHSPNGGRTNNEQFF.

The chain has TRBV6-2 or TRBV6-3 and TRBJ2-6; D unclear. The V gene lost 6 bases and the J gene lost 2 bases, with 8 bases spanning the gap. There are 14 residues in the CDR3. Germline V gives CDR1 MNHEY, CDR2 SVGEGT. CDR3 in amino acids: CASRRSTGANVLTF. The CDR3 nucleotides are TGTGCCAGCAGGCGTTCTACTGGGGCCAACGTCCTGACTTTC.

V usage is TRBV20-1 and J usage is TRBJ2-1; tentatively, D is TRBD2 (6 bases). Trimming took 6 bases from V and 1 from J, leaving 10 bases between them. Germline V CDR1 and CDR2: DFQATT, SNEGSKA (reference sequence). CDR3 length equals 13 residues. CDR3 sequence (DNA): TGCAGTGCGTCGGGACTTTCCTACAATGAGCAGTTCTTC. Its translation is CSASGLSYNEQFF.

V is TRBV6-2 or TRBV6-3 and J is TRBJ2-1; 7 positions agree with TRBD1. Germline CDR1 is MNHEY and CDR2 is SVGEGT. V trimming: 2 bases; J trimming: 10 bases; junction bases outside the gene matches: 5. The CDR3 contains 13 residues. CDR3 in amino acids: CASSYRDRSEQFF. The CDR3 bases are TGTGCCAGCAGTTACCGGGACAGAAGCGAGCAGTTCTTC.

The rearrangement uses TRBV29-1 and TRBJ2-6, with a possible D match to TRBD2 (5 bases). V was shortened by 7 bases and J by 1 base, with 8 bases between the two germline ends. This CDR3 is built from 13 residues. In germline, CDR1 is SQVTM, CDR2 ANQGSEA. CDR3 residues: CSARVSGANVLTF. The CDR3 DNA sequence: TGCAGCGCGAGGGTATCTGGGGCCAACGTCCTGACTTTC.